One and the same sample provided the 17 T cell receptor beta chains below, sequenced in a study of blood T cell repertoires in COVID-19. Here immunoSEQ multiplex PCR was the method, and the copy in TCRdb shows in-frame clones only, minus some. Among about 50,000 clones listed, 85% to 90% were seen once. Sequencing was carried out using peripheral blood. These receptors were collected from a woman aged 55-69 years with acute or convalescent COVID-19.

The CDR3 protein is CASSVAVRTYNEQFF. DNA of the CDR3: TGTGCCAGCAGCGTAGCAGTGCGGACCTACAATGAGCAGTTCTTC. V gene TRBV9 combines with J gene TRBJ2-1; D is unclear. CDR3 length equals 15 residues. Germline V gene lookup returns CDR1 SGDLS and CDR2 YYNGEE. V lost 0 bases, J lost 2 bases, and 9 bases lay in between.

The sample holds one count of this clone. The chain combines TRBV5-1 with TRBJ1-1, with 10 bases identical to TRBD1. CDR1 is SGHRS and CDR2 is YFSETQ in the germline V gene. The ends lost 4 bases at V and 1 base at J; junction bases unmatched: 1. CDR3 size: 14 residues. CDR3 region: CASSRTGGNTEAFF. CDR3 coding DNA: TGCGCCAGCAGCCGGACAGGGGGGAACACTGAAGCTTTCTTT.

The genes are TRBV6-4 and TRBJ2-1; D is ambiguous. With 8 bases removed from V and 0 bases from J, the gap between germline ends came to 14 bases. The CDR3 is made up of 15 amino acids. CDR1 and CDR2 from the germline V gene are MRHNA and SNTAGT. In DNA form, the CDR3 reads TGTGCCAGCTCCCAGGAAGTGGGCTCCTACAATGAGCAGTTCTTC. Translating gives CASSQEVGSYNEQFF.

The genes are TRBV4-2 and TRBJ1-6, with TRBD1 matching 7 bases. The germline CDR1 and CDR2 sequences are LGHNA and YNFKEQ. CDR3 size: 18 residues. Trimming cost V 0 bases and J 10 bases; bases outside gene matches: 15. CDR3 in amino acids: CASSQDPLAGDRRSPLHF. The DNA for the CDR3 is TGTGCCAGCAGCCAAGATCCCCTTGCTGGGGACAGACGCTCACCCCTCCACTTT.

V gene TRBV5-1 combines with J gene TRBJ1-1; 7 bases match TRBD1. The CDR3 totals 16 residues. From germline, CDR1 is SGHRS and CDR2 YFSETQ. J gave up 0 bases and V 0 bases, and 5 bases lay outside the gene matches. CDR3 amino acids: CASSLGDRVLNTEAFF. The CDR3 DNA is TGCGCCAGCAGCTTGGGAGACAGGGTGTTGAACACTGAAGCTTTCTTT. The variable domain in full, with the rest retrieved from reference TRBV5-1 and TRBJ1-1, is KAGVTQTPRYLIKTRGQQVTLSCSPISGHRSVSWYQQTPGQGLQFLFEYFSETQRNKGNFPGRFSGRQFSNSRSEMNVSTLELGDSALYLCASSLGDRVLNTEAFFGQGTRLTVV.

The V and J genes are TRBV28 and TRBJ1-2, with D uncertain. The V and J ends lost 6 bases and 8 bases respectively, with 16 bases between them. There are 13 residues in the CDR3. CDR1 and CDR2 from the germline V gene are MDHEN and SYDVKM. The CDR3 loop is CASRGSGLEGYTF. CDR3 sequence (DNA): TGTGCCAGCAGGGGCAGCGGCCTGGAGGGCTACACCTTC.

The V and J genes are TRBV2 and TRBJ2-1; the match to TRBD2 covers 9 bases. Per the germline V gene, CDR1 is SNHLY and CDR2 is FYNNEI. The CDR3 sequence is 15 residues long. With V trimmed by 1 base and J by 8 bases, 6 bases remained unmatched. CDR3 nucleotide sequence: TGTGCCAGCAGTGAAGGGAGCGGGGGGTATCATGAGCAGTTCTTC. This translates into CASSEGSGGYHEQFF. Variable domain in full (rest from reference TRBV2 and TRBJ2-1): EPEVTQTPSHQVTQMGQEVILRCVPISNHLYFYWYRQILGQKVEFLVSFYNNEISEKSEIFDDQFSVERPDGSNFTLKIRSTKLEDSAMYFCASSEGSGGYHEQFFGPGTRLTVL.

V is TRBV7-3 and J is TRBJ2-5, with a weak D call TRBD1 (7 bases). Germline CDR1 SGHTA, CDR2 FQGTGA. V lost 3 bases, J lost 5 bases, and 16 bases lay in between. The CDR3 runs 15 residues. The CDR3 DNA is TGTGCCAGCAGCTTGGGGGGACAGAGGATTGAGACCCAGTACTTC. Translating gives CASSLGGQRIETQYF.

CDR3 protein: CASSQAGQGTGELFF. The DNA for the CDR3 is TGCGCCAGCAGCCAAGCGGGACAGGGAACCGGGGAGCTGTTTTTT. The rearrangement links TRBV4-1 to TRBJ2-2; 9 bases are shared with TRBD1. V was pared by 1 base and J by 5 bases, with 2 bases of the junction left unmatched. The CDR3 is 15 amino acids. CDR1 and CDR2 from the germline V gene are MGHRA and YSYEKL.

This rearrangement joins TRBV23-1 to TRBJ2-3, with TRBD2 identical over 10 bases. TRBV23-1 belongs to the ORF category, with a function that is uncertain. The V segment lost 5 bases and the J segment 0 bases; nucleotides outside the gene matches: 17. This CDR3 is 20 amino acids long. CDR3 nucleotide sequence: TGCGCCAGCAGTACTAAGCCGGGGATAGCGGGGGGAAAAAGCACAGATACGCAGTATTTT. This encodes CASSTKPGIAGGKSTDTQYF.

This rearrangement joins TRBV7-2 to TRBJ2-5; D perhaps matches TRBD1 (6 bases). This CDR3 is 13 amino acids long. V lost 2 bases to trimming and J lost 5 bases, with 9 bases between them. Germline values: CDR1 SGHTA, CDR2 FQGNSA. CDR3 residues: CASSLNREETQYF. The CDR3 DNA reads TGTGCCAGCAGCTTAAACAGGGAGGAGACCCAGTACTTC.

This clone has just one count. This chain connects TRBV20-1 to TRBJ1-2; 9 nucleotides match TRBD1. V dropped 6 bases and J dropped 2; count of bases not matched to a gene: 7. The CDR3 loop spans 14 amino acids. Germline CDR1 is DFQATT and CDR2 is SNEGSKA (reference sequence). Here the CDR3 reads CSASTGTGNYGYTF. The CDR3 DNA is TGCAGTGCCAGTACCGGGACAGGGAACTATGGCTACACCTTC.

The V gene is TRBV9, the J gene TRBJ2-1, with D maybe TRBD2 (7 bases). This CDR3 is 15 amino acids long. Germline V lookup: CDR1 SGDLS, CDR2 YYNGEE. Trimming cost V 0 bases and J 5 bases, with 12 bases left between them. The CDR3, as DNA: TGTGCCAGCAGCGTAGACGGGGGGACACACAATGAGCAGTTCTTC. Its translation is CASSVDGGTHNEQFF. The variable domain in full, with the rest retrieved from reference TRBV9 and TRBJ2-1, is DSGVTQTPKHLITATGQRVTLRCSPRSGDLSVYWYQQSLDQGLQFLIQYYNGEERAKGNILERFSAQQFPDLHSELNLSSLELGDSALYFCASSVDGGTHNEQFFGPGTRLTVL.

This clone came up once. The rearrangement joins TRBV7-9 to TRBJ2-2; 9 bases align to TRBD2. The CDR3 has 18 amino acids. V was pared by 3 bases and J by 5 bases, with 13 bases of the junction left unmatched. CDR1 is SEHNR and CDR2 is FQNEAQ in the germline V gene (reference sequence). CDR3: CASSFVGRGGARTGELFF. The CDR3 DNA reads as TGTGCCAGCAGCTTCGTGGGCCGCGGGGGGGCGCGGACCGGGGAGCTGTTTTTT.

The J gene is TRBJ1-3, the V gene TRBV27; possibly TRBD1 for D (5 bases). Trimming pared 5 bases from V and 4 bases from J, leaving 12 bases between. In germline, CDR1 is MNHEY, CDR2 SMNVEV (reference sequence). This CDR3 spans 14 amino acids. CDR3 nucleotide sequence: TGTGCCAGCAGTCAAGACAGAAGAGGAAACACCATATATTTT. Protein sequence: CASSQDRRGNTIYF.

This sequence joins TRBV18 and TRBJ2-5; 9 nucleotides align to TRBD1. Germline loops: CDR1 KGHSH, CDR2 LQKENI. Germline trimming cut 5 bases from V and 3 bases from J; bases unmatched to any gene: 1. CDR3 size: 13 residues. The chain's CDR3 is CASSGQGKETQYF. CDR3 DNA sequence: TGTGCCAGCTCAGGACAGGGGAAAGAGACCCAGTACTTC. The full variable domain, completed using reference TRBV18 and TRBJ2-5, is NAGVMQNPRHLVRRRGQEARLRCSPMKGHSHVYWYRQLPEEGLKFMVYLQKENIIDESGMPKERFSAEFPKEGPSILRIQQVVRGDSAAYFCASSGQGKETQYFGPGTRLLVL.

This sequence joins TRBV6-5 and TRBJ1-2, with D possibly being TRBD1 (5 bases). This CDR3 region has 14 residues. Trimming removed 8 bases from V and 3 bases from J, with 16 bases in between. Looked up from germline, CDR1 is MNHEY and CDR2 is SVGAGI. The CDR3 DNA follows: TGTGCCAGCCGCCGAGGGGAGGACGACTATGGCTACACCTTC. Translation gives CASRRGEDDYGYTF.